The 22 T cell receptor beta chains below were found in one sample sequenced in a study of identical twins. TCRdb recomputed calls from the 5' RACE reads with MiXCR, one row per CDR3 protein. The sample yields 1.5 million to 2 million distinct CDR3 sequences, under 35% seen once. Sequencing was done on a sample of cord blood. The receptors derive from a newborn girl in good health.

This chain joins TRBV7-9 and TRBJ1-4; a weak D match, TRBD1 (6 bases). Per the germline V gene, CDR1 is SEHNR and CDR2 is FQNEAQ (reference sequence). The CDR3 extends over 14 amino acids. Between the trimmed V and J ends, which lost 3 bases and 7 bases, there was a span of 12 bases. CDR3 region: CASSLGGHGEKLFF. The CDR3 nucleotides read TGTGCCAGCAGCTTGGGGGGGCATGGTGAAAAACTGTTTTTT.

There are a few counts of this clonotype. The genes are TRBV9 and TRBJ2-7; no reliable D call. Trimming stripped 0 bases from V and 5 bases from J, with 12 bases between. The CDR3 is 14 residues long. Germline V lookup: CDR1 SGDLS, CDR2 YYNGEE. This CDR3 reads CASSVAVATHEQYF. Written as DNA, the CDR3 is TGTGCCAGCAGCGTAGCCGTAGCTACCCACGAGCAGTACTTC.

This chain connects TRBV20-1 to TRBJ2-4; D uncertain. The J call may be wrong; the DNA end is better matched by TRBJ2-7. The CDR3 runs to 12 residues. The V gene's germline CDR1 is DFQATT and CDR2 SNEGSKA (reference sequence). The CDR3, as DNA: TGCAGTGCCCTAGACCGGGCCGACGAGCAGTACTTC. Protein product: CSALDRADEQYF.

This clonotype was counted a few times. In DNA form, the CDR3 reads TGTGCCAGCAGACTCCTCACGGAAGGGAGCAATCAGCCCCAGCATTTT. Amino acids: CASRLLTEGSNQPQHF. V and J are TRBV6-6 and TRBJ1-5; D gene unclear. V lost 6 bases and J 1 base, leaving 16 bases between the germline ends. The CDR3 extends over 16 amino acids. The germline CDR1 and CDR2 sequences are MNHNY and SVGAGI (reference sequence).

On this clonotype: The junction does not match germline at one end; this may be a read error. The chain combines TRBV2 with TRBJ2-4; D not certain. The CDR3 loop spans 16 amino acids. The V gene's germline CDR1 is SNHLY and CDR2 FYNNEI. The CDR3 loop reads CASSDAAAVAKNIQYF. CDR3 DNA: TGTGCCAGTAGTGACGCCGCAGCAGTAGCCAAAAACATTCAGTACTTC.

V usage is TRBV7-2 and J usage is TRBJ2-1; TRBD2 aligns across 8 bases. Germline trimming cut 6 bases from V and 1 base from J; bases unmatched to any gene: 5. The CDR3 sequence is 15 residues long. Germline CDR1 SGHTA, CDR2 FQGNSA. The CDR3 is CASRGRGGSYNEQFF. DNA of the CDR3: TGTGCCAGCAGGGGTCGGGGGGGATCCTACAATGAGCAGTTCTTC. Combining the CDR3 with reference TRBV7-2 and TRBJ2-1 gives the whole variable domain GAGVSQSPSNKVTEKGKDVELRCDPISGHTALYWYRQSLGQGLEFLIYFQGNSAPDKSGLPSDRFSAERTGGSVSTLTIQRTQQEDSAVYLCASRGRGGSYNEQFFGPGTRLTVL.

The chain couples TRBV20-1 to TRBJ2-4; D unclear. The J call may not be correct, given that the DNA end is closer to TRBJ2-7. The germline CDR1 and CDR2 sequences are DFQATT and SNEGSKA (reference sequence). This CDR3 has 12 amino acids. The CDR3, as DNA: TGCAGTGCTAGAGAGCATGCCTACGAGCAGTACTTC. Translated: CSAREHAYEQYF.

Notes on this clonotype: This may be a read error: a much more frequent sequence differs by one nucleotide. DNA of the CDR3: TGTGCCGTCAGTGAGTCCGAGTACTACTACAATGAGCAGTTCTTC. Its protein product is CAVSESEYYYNEQFF. The chain links TRBV10-3 to TRBJ2-1, with unresolved D. CDR3 length: 15 residues. CDR1 is ENHRY and CDR2 is SYGVKD in the germline V gene.

The genes are TRBV5-6 and TRBJ1-2; no firm D call. CDR3 length: 14 amino acids. Germline loops: CDR1 SGHDT, CDR2 YYEEEE. V shed 6 bases and J shed 5 bases, with 17 bases lying between them. CDR3 nucleotide sequence: TGTGCCAGCAAAACGGGCCCTGGAGGTTATGGCTACACCTTC. Its translation: CASKTGPGGYGYTF.

V gene TRBV3-1 combines with J gene TRBJ2-5; weak D call: TRBD1 (8 bases). Per the germline V gene, CDR1 is LGHDT and CDR2 is YNNKEL (reference sequence). V was cut by 6 bases and J by 2 bases, with 16 bases left in between. The CDR3 covers 15 residues. Here the CDR3 DNA reads TGTGCCAGCAGACAGGGGGGGGCCCCACAAGAGACCCAGTACTTC. Translated: CASRQGGAPQETQYF.

The V gene is TRBV5-1, the J gene TRBJ2-4; 7 bases fit TRBD2. J was trimmed by 4 bases and V by 4 bases; bases with no gene match: 11. Germline-derived CDR1 and CDR2 are SGHRS and YFSETQ. There are 16 residues in the CDR3. The CDR3 DNA reads TGCGCCAGCAGCCCCGGTAGGCTAGCGGTAAAAAACATTCAGTACTTC. Translating it yields CASSPGRLAVKNIQYF.

Remarks on this clonotype: In this CDR3 the conserved last residue, phenylalanine or tryptophan, is missing, so a read error is likely. This chain connects TRBV7-2 to TRBJ2-1, with 8 bases matching TRBD2. The J segment lost 1 base and the V segment lost 5 bases, leaving 4 bases of the junction unmatched. From germline, CDR1 is SGHTA and CDR2 FQGNSA. CDR3 length: 15 residues. CDR3 amino acids: CASSRGLVSYNEQFV. The CDR3 DNA sequence: TGTGCCAGCAGCAGGGGACTAGTGTCCTACAATGAGCAGTTCGTC.

The V and J genes are TRBV6-5 and TRBJ2-1; D could derive from TRBD1 or TRBD2 (5 bases each). The CDR3 is made up of 19 amino acids. V was pared by 0 bases and J by 7 bases, with 25 bases between. The germline CDR1 and CDR2 sequences are MNHEY and SVGAGI. The CDR3, as DNA: TGTGCCAGCAGTTACTCGGAAACTCGACAGCCGGGAACGACGAATGAGCAGTTCTTC. This sequence encodes CASSYSETRQPGTTNEQFF.

The sample holds many counts of this clonotype. The V call is TRBV12-3 or TRBV12-4, the J call TRBJ2-1; 11 bases fit TRBD2. This CDR3 region has 15 residues. V was clipped by 5 bases and J by 5 bases; unmatched bases: 5. CDR3 sequence reads: CASSPTSGTDNEQFF. The CDR3 DNA reads TGTGCCAGCAGTCCGACTAGCGGGACGGACAATGAGCAGTTCTTC.

This clonotype was counted a few times. The chain couples TRBV5-1 to TRBJ2-1; 11 nucleotides align to TRBD2. The trim removed 4 bases at V and 8 bases at J, leaving 8 bases unmatched. Germline V gene data show CDR1 as SGHRS and CDR2 as YFSETQ. CDR3 length equals 15 residues. The CDR3 nucleotides are TGCGCCAGCAGCCTTAGCGGGAGGGCCGATCATGAGCAGTTCTTC. It yields the protein CASSLSGRADHEQFF.

Concerning this clonotype: The junction and the germline gene differ at one end; a read error may be behind it. The chain uses TRBV27 and TRBJ1-2, with TRBD1 matching 8 bases. The CDR3 extends over 14 amino acids. CDR1 is MNHEY, CDR2 SMNVEV, per germline (reference sequence). The CDR3 here is CAGSAYRGDYGYTF. The CDR3 DNA reads TGTGCCGGCAGTGCATACAGGGGGGACTATGGCTACACCTTC.

The chain has TRBV24-1 and TRBJ2-1; no firm D call. Trimming removed 7 bases from V and 2 bases from J, with 17 bases in between. CDR1 and CDR2 (germline): KGHDR, SFDVKD. This CDR3 region has 16 residues. CDR3 bases: TGTGCCACCAGCAACTCAAGGGCTTTCCCCTACAATGAGCAGTTCTTC. It translates to CATSNSRAFPYNEQFF.

V and J are TRBV5-1 and TRBJ2-7; D gene ambiguous. Germline V gene lookup returns CDR1 SGHRS and CDR2 YFSETQ. V was trimmed by 4 bases and J by 0 bases, leaving 14 bases between them. The CDR3 sequence is 15 residues long. DNA for the CDR3: TGCGCCAGCAGCCCCGGAATCTCTAGCTCCTACGAGCAGTACTTC. It yields the protein CASSPGISSSYEQYF. The full variable domain, rest sourced from reference TRBV5-1 and TRBJ2-7, is KAGVTQTPRYLIKTRGQQVTLSCSPISGHRSVSWYQQTPGQGLQFLFEYFSETQRNKGNFPGRFSGRQFSNSRSEMNVSTLELGDSALYLCASSPGISSSYEQYFGPGTRLTVT.

Details on this clonotype: One base separates it from a far larger clone, so it is likely a read error. The V gene is TRBV6-2 or TRBV6-3, the J gene TRBJ1-2; unclear D gene. Germline CDR1 and CDR2: MNHEY and SVGEGT. This CDR3 contains 12 residues. With 2 bases removed from V and 4 bases from J, the gap between germline ends came to 5 bases. In nucleotides, the CDR3 is TGTGCCAGCAGTTACGTGGGCTATGGCTACACCTTC. Its translation: CASSYVGYGYTF.

This clonotype was recorded at least ten times. V usage is TRBV7-9 and J usage is TRBJ2-3; D is perhaps TRBD2 (5 bases). V dropped 0 bases and J dropped 4 bases, with 5 bases sitting between them. The CDR3 is 13 residues long. CDR1 SEHNR and CDR2 FQNEAQ come from the germline V gene (reference sequence). This CDR3 reads CASSLASADTQYF. The CDR3 DNA is TGTGCCAGCAGCTTAGCTAGCGCAGATACGCAGTATTTT.

The V call is TRBV12-3 or TRBV12-4, the J call TRBJ2-1; D may be TRBD1 (6 bases). Gene TRBJ2-7 matches the end of the DNA better, so the J call may be wrong. CDR3 length: 14 residues. The CDR3 DNA reads as TGTGCCAGCAGGGAAGACAGGCCCACCTACGAGCAGTACTTC. It yields the protein CASREDRPTYEQYF.

The rearrangement joins TRBV20-1 to TRBJ2-5, with D tentatively TRBD1 or TRBD2 (7 bases each). The J call could be wrong; TRBJ2-7 is a better fit for the DNA end. The germline V gene has CDR1 DFQATT and CDR2 SNEGSKA (reference sequence). The CDR3 covers 14 residues. CDR3 sequence: CSATSMQGGHEQYF. As DNA, the CDR3 is TGCAGTGCCACAAGCATGCAGGGGGGGCACGAGCAGTACTTC.